This is a list of T cell receptor beta chains from one sample in a study of shared clonotypes between healthy human individuals. TCRdb keeps only in-frame clones here, not all; method: immunoSEQ multiplex PCR. Of 600,000 to 700,000 clones listed, roughly 73% were seen once; the top ten hold around 1.8%. Specimen: memory CD4+ T cells sorted from blood. These receptors originate from a woman aged 25 to 45 in good health. The CDR3 runs from the conserved cysteine through the conserved F or W. A D gene is named only where the DNA matches it firmly. Size tells how often a clone was seen (once, few, many) or the class of an expanded clone, and some rows leave it out.

abundance	j_gene	v_gene	d_gene	CDR3aa	CDR3nt
-	TRBJ1-1	TRBV10-2	TRBD1	CASSPAGQSEAFF	TGCGCCAGCAGCCCCGCGGGACAGTCTGAAGCTTTCTTT
-	TRBJ1-1	TRBV7-9	TRBD1	CASSPPLGQGNIEAFF	TGTGCCAGCAGCCCACCCCTCGGACAGGGCAACATTGAAGCTTTCTTT
-	TRBJ1-2	TRBV30	-	CAGGLYGYTF	TGTGCCGGAGGCCTCTATGGCTACACCTTC
-	TRBJ2-3	TRBV30	TRBD2	CAFGEGSGYSTDTQYF	TGTGCCTTCGGGGAGGGAAGCGGTTACAGCACAGATACGCAGTATTTT
-	TRBJ2-7	TRBV5-1	TRBD2	CASSLEGLGIEEQYF	TGCGCCAGCAGCTTGGAGGGACTAGGTATCGAGGAGCAGTACTTC
few	TRBJ2-7	TRBV28	-	CAITRPSSYEQYF	TGTGCCATTACCAGACCGAGCTCCTACGAGCAGTACTTC
once	TRBJ2-7	TRBV2	TRBD2	CASLLAGVAEQYF	TGTGCCAGCCTACTAGCGGGAGTAGCCGAGCAGTACTTC
-	TRBJ2-7	TRBV28	-	CASGLASHEQYF	TGTGCCAGCGGTCTAGCTTCCCACGAGCAGTACTTC
-	TRBJ2-7	TRBV6-5	-	CASSSDRPILYEQYF	TGTGCCAGCAGCTCGGACAGACCAATCCTTTACGAGCAGTACTTC
-	TRBJ1-2	TRBV2	-	CASSGGWTPSYGYTF	TGTGCCAGCAGTGGGGGATGGACACCCAGCTATGGCTACACCTTC
-	TRBJ2-7	TRBV7-8	TRBD2	CASSRTSGGESF	TGTGCCAGCAGCCGAACTAGCGGGGGCGAGTCCTTC
-	TRBJ2-1	TRBV7-9	-	CASSLVDSKQFF	TGTGCCAGCAGCTTAGTCGATAGCAAACAGTTCTTC
-	TRBJ2-2	TRBV5-1	-	CASRASVNTGELFF	TGCGCCAGCAGAGCTAGCGTGAACACCGGGGAGCTGTTTTTT
-	TRBJ2-5	TRBV7-9	-	CASSLTQGLGETQYF	TGTGCCAGCAGCTTAACCCAGGGATTGGGGGAGACCCAGTACTTC
once	TRBJ2-1	TRBV14	-	CASSQSVGVSRGNEQFF	TGTGCCAGCAGCCAATCAGTGGGGGTGAGCAGGGGCAATGAGCAGTTCTTC
-	TRBJ1-1	TRBV6-5	-	CASRIYGRNTEAFF	TGTGCCAGCAGAATTTACGGGAGGAACACTGAAGCTTTCTTT
-	TRBJ1-3	TRBV19	-	CASSISRGTYGNTIYF	TGTGCCAGTAGTATATCACGCGGGACATACGGAAACACCATATATTTT
-	TRBJ2-5	TRBV7-2	-	CASSLAPQETQYF	TGTGCCAGCAGCTTAGCTCCCCAAGAGACCCAGTACTTC
-	TRBJ1-1	TRBV7-2	-	CASSLQGTMNTEAFF	TGTGCCAGCAGCTTACAGGGGACTATGAACACTGAAGCTTTCTTT
-	TRBJ2-7	TRBV29-1	-	CSVRPSSYEQYF	TGCAGCGTCCGACCCAGCTCCTACGAGCAGTACTTC
-	TRBJ1-5	TRBV7-9	TRBD1	CASSLGGQGRQPQHF	TGTGCCAGCAGCTTAGGGGGACAGGGACGACAGCCCCAGCATTTT
-	TRBJ1-2	TRBV25-1	-	CASILSGVNYGYTF	TGTGCCAGCATTCTTTCCGGGGTTAACTATGGCTACACCTTC
few	TRBJ2-7	TRBV7-9	-	CASSFSGVEQYF	TGTGCCAGCAGCTTCTCTGGCGTCGAGCAGTACTTC
-	TRBJ1-4	TRBV19	-	CASSWEGDGEKLFF	TGTGCCAGTAGTTGGGAAGGGGATGGCGAAAAACTGTTTTTT
-	TRBJ2-3	TRBV5-1	-	CASSLDSSTDTQYF	TGCGCCAGCAGCCTCGACAGCTCCACAGATACGCAGTATTTT
-	TRBJ2-1	TRBV29-1	TRBD2	CTILKGTTYNEQFF	TGCACTATCCTCAAGGGGACTACTTACAATGAGCAGTTCTTC
-	TRBJ2-7	TRBV5-4	TRBD2	CASSADLAGNYEQYF	TGTGCCAGCAGCGCCGATCTAGCGGGAAACTACGAGCAGTACTTC
-	TRBJ2-7	TRBV28	TRBD2	CASSLLGGLAGSITYEQYF	TGTGCCAGCAGTTTATTAGGGGGACTAGCGGGATCTATTACCTACGAGCAGTACTTC
-	TRBJ2-7	TRBV28	-	CASSSGTGRTTLEQYF	TGTGCCAGCAGCTCCGGGACTGGGCGGACGACTTTGGAGCAGTACTTC
-	TRBJ2-1	TRBV23-1	-	CASTSNATVYYNEQFF	TGCGCCAGCACCTCCAATGCTACAGTCTACTACAATGAGCAGTTCTTC
-	TRBJ2-5	TRBV19	-	CASSISAGSEQTQYF	TGTGCCAGTAGTATATCTGCGGGCAGTGAGCAGACCCAGTACTTC
-	TRBJ2-3	TRBV7-2	TRBD2	CASSPRGAGGHGTQYF	TGTGCCAGCAGCCCTCGGGGAGCGGGAGGTCACGGTACGCAGTATTTT
-	TRBJ1-2	TRBV28	TRBD1	CASRPPGQSSYGYTF	TGTGCCAGCAGGCCCCCGGGACAGTCTTCCTATGGCTACACCTTC
-	TRBJ2-5	TRBV11-2	TRBD1	CASSRPGQRGETQYF	TGTGCCAGCAGCCGCCCGGGACAGAGGGGAGAGACCCAGTACTTC
-	TRBJ2-2	TRBV28	-	CASSKPRGFGTGELFF	TGTGCCAGCAGTAAACCCCGGGGATTCGGCACCGGGGAGCTGTTTTTT
-	TRBJ2-1	TRBV30	-	CAWERPGLKFF	TGTGCCTGGGAGAGACCGGGACTTAAGTTCTTC
many	TRBJ2-3	TRBV27	TRBD1	CASSPRDSRGDTQYF	TGTGCCAGCAGTCCCCGGGACAGCCGAGGAGATACGCAGTATTTT
once	TRBJ2-2	TRBV11-2	TRBD1	CASSPRPATGIGELFF	TGTGCCAGCAGCCCCCGCCCCGCGACAGGGATCGGGGAGCTGTTTTTT
-	TRBJ2-1	TRBV7-9	-	CASSLSATRDEQFF	TGTGCCAGCAGCTTATCGGCTACCCGGGATGAGCAGTTCTTC
-	TRBJ2-2	TRBV27	TRBD2	CASSFSLAANTGELFF	TGTGCCAGCAGTTTTAGCCTAGCGGCAAACACCGGGGAGCTGTTTTTT
-	TRBJ2-6	TRBV11-2	-	CASSLAGTGANVLTF	TGTGCCAGCAGCTTAGCAGGGACCGGGGCCAACGTCCTGACTTTC
once	TRBJ1-2	TRBV27	-	CASSLKGVVDGYTF	TGTGCCAGCAGTTTAAAGGGGGTGGTCGATGGCTACACCTTC
-	TRBJ1-4	TRBV18	-	CASSPGQGVEKLFF	TGTGCCAGCTCACCAGGGCAGGGTGTGGAAAAACTGTTTTTT
-	TRBJ2-5	TRBV2	TRBD2	CASLLAGAGGETQYF	TGTGCCAGCTTACTAGCGGGAGCGGGGGGTGAGACCCAGTACTTC
-	TRBJ2-1	TRBV2	-	CASSGWAGNEQFF	TGTGCCAGCAGTGGTTGGGCAGGGAATGAGCAGTTCTTC
-	TRBJ2-7	TRBV4-2	TRBD1	CASSPDRGYSYEQYF	TGTGCCAGCAGCCCCGACAGGGGGTACTCCTACGAGCAGTACTTC
-	TRBJ2-2	TRBV29-1	-	CSFSGNGGAGELFF	TGCAGTTTTTCAGGGAATGGGGGAGCCGGGGAGCTGTTTTTT
-	TRBJ2-3	TRBV5-1	TRBD1	CASSSATGPTDTQYF	TGCGCCAGCAGCTCGGCGACAGGGCCCACAGATACGCAGTATTTT
many	TRBJ2-2	TRBV25-1	-	CASSEAGELFF	TGTGCCAGCAGTGAGGCCGGGGAGCTGTTTTTT
-	TRBJ1-2	TRBV7-2	TRBD1	CASSLLGQAKNYGYTF	TGTGCCAGCAGCCTACTCGGACAGGCGAAAAACTATGGCTACACCTTC
-	TRBJ2-1	TRBV28	TRBD2	CASSSGTSGINSYNEQFF	TGTGCCAGCAGTTCAGGGACTAGCGGGATCAACTCCTACAATGAGCAGTTCTTC
few	TRBJ1-1	TRBV19	TRBD1	CASSPGQGPEAFF	TGTGCCAGTAGCCCGGGACAGGGCCCTGAAGCTTTCTTT
-	TRBJ1-3	TRBV5-1	-	CASYETGGNTIYF	TGCGCCAGCTACGAAACGGGTGGAAACACCATATATTTT
once	TRBJ2-5	TRBV19	-	CASKDQETQYF	TGTGCCAGTAAGGATCAAGAGACCCAGTACTTC
-	TRBJ1-2	TRBV27	-	CASRPSGRAYGYTF	TGTGCCAGCCGCCCCTCGGGGAGGGCCTATGGCTACACCTTC
-	TRBJ2-1	TRBV5-1	TRBD2	CASNRGDYNEQFF	TGCGCCAGCAACCGGGGGGACTACAATGAGCAGTTCTTC